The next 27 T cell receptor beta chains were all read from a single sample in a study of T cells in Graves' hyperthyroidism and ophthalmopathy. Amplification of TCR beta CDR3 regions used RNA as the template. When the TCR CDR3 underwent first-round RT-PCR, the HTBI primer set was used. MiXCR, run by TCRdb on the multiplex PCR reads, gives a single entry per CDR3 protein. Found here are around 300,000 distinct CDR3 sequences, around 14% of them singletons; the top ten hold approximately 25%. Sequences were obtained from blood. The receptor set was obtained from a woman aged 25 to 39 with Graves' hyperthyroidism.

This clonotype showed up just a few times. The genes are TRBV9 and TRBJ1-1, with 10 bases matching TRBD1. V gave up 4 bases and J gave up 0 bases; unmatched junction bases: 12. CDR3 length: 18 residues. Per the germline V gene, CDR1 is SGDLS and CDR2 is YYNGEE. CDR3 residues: CASSPRAGQGGVNTEAFF. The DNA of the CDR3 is TGTGCCAGCAGCCCCCGCGCCGGACAGGGGGGGGTGAACACTGAAGCTTTCTTT.

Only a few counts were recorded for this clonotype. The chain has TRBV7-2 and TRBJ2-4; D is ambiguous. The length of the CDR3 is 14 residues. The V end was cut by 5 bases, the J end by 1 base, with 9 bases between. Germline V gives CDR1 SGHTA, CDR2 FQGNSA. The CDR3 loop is CASSPPGAKNIQYF. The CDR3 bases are TGTGCCAGCAGCCCTCCTGGGGCCAAAAACATTCAGTACTTC.

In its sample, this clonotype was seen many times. The CDR3 DNA reads as TGTGCCAGCAGTTTGCCCGGGACAGGGTACGAGCAGTACTTC. Translated: CASSLPGTGYEQYF. The rearrangement uses TRBV28 and TRBJ2-7; 9 bases align to TRBD1. The V segment lost 3 bases and the J segment 4 bases; nucleotides outside the gene matches: 4. CDR1 MDHEN and CDR2 SYDVKM come from the germline V gene. The CDR3 loop spans 14 amino acids.

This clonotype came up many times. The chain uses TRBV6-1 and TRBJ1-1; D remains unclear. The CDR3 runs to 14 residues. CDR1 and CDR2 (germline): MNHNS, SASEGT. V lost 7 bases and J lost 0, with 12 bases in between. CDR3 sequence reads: CASTGSYMNTEAFF. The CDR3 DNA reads TGTGCCAGCACGGGCAGCTATATGAACACTGAAGCTTTCTTT.

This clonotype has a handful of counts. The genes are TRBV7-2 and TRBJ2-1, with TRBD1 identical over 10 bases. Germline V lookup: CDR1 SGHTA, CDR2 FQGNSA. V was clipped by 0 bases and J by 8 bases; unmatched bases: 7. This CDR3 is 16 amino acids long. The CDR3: CASSLAPTGGLDEQFF. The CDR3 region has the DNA TGTGCCAGCAGCTTAGCGCCGACAGGGGGCCTTGATGAGCAGTTCTTC. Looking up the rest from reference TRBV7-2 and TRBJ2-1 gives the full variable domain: GAGVSQSPSNKVTEKGKDVELRCDPISGHTALYWYRQSLGQGLEFLIYFQGNSAPDKSGLPSDRFSAERTGGSVSTLTIQRTQQEDSAVYLCASSLAPTGGLDEQFFGPGTRLTVL.

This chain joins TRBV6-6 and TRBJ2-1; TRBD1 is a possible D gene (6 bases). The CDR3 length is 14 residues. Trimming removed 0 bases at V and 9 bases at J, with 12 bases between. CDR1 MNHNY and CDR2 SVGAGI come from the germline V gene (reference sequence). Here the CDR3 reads CASSYSMVGGEQFF. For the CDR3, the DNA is TGTGCCAGCAGTTACTCGATGGTAGGGGGTGAGCAGTTCTTC.

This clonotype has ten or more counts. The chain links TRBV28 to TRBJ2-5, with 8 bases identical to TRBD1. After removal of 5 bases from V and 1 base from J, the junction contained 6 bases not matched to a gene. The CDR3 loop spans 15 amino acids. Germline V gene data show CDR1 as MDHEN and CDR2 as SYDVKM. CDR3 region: CASSPPDRGQETQYF. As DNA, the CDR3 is TGTGCCAGCAGTCCCCCTGACAGGGGCCAAGAGACCCAGTACTTC.

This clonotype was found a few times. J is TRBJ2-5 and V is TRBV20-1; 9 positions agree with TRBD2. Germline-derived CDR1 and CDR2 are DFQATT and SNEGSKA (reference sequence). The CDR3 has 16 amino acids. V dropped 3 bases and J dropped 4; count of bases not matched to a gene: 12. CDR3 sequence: CSASPRAGGPRETQYF. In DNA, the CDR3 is TGCAGTGCTAGCCCGCGAGCGGGGGGACCCAGAGAGACCCAGTACTTC.

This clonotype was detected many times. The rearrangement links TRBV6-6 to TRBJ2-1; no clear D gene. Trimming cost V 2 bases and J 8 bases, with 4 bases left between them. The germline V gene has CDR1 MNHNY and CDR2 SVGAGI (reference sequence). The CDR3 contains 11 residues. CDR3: CASSYIDEQFF. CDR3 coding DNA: TGTGCCAGCAGTTACATCGATGAGCAGTTCTTC.

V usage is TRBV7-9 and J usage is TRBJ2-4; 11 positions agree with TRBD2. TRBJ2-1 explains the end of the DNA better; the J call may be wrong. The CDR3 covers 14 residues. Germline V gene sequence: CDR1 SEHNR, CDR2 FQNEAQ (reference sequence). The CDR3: CASSSGLAENGQFF. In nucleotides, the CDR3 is TGTGCCAGCAGCTCGGGACTAGCGGAAAACGGGCAGTTCTTC.

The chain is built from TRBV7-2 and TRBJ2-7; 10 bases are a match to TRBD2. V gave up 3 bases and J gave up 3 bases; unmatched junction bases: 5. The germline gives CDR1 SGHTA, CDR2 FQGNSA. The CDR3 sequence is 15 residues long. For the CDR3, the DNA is TGTGCCAGCAGCTTTGGGCTAGCGGGAGTCTACGAGCAGTACTTC. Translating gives CASSFGLAGVYEQYF.

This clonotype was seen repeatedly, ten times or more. Written as DNA, the CDR3 is TGTGCCAGCAGCGCGGGACTAGCGAACAATGAGCAGTTCTTC. Translating gives CASSAGLANNEQFF. This chain joins TRBV12-3 or TRBV12-4 and TRBJ2-1; 10 bases agree with TRBD2. This CDR3 has 14 amino acids. The J segment lost 5 bases and the V segment lost 6 bases, leaving 4 bases of the junction unmatched.

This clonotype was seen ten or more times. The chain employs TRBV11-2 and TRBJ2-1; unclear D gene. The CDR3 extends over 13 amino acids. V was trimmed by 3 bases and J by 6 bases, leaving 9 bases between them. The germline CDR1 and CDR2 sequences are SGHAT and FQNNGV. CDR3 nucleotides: TGTGCCAGCAGCTTGGAAAGGGCCAATGAGCAGTTCTTC. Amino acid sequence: CASSLERANEQFF.

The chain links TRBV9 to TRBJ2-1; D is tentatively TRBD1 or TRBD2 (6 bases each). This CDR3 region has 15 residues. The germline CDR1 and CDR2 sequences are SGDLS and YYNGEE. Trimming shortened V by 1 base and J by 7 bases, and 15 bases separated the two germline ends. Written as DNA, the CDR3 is TGTGCCAGCAGCGTATTCGGGGGCAGGGGAAATGAGCAGTTCTTC. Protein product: CASSVFGGRGNEQFF.

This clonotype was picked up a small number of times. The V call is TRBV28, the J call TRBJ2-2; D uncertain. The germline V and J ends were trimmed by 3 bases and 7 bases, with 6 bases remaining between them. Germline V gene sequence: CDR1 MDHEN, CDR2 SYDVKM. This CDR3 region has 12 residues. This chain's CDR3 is CASSFRGGELFF. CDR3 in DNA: TGTGCCAGCAGTTTTAGAGGCGGGGAGCTGTTTTTT. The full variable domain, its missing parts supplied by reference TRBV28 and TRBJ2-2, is DVKVTQSSRYLVKRTGEKVFLECVQDMDHENMFWYRQDPGLGLRLIYFSYDVKMKEKGDIPEGYSVSREKKERFSLILESASTNQTSMYLCASSFRGGELFFGEGSRLTVL.

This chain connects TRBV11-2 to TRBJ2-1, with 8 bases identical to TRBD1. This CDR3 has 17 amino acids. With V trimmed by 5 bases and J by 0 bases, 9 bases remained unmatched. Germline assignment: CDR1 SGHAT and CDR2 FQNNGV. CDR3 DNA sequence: TGTGCCAGCAGCCAACGGCAGGGGGCCAACTCCTACAATGAGCAGTTCTTC. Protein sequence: CASSQRQGANSYNEQFF.

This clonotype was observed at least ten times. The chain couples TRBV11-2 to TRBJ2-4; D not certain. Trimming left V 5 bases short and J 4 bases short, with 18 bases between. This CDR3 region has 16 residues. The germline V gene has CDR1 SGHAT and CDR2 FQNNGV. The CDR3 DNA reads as TGTGCCAGCAGCCCCTTGGAGACCGGTTGGAAAAACATTCAGTACTTC. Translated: CASSPLETGWKNIQYF.

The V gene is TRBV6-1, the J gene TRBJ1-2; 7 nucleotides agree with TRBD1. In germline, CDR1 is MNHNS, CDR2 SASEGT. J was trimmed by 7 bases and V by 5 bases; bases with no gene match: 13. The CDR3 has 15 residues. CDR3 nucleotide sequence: TGTGCCAGCAGTAACACCCAGGGGGTTTTCTTTGGCTACACCTTC. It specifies CASSNTQGVFFGYTF.

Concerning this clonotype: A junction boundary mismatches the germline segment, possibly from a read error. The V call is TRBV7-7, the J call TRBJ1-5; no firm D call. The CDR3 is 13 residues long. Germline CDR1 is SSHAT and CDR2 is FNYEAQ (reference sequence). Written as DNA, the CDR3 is TGTGCTAGCAGCTTAGAGGCCGGTCAGCCCCAGCATTTT. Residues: CASSLEAGQPQHF.

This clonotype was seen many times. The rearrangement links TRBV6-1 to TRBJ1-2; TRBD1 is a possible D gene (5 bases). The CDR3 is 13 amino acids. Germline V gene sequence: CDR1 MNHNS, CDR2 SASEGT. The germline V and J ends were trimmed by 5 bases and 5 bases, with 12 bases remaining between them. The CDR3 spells CASSTLGGYGYTF. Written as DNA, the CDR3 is TGTGCCAGCAGTACTCTGGGGGGGTATGGCTACACCTTC.

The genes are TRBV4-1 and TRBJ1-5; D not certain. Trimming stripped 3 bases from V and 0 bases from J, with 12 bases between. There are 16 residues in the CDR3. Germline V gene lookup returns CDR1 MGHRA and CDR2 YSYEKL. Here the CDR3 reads CASSQWAYRSNQPQHF. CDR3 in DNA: TGCGCCAGCAGCCAGTGGGCATATCGTAGCAATCAGCCCCAGCATTTT.

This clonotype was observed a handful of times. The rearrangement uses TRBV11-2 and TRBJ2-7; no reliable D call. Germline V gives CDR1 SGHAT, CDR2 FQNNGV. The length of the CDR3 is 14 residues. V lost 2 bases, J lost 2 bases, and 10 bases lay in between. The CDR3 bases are TGTGCCAGCAGCTTATTTAGGGAACCCTACGAGCAGTACTTC. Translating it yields CASSLFREPYEQYF.

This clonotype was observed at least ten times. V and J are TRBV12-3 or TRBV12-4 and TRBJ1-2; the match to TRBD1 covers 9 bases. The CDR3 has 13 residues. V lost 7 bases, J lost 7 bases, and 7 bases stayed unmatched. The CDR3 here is CASTLQGASGYTF. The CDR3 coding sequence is TGTGCCAGCACCTTACAGGGGGCAAGTGGCTACACCTTC.

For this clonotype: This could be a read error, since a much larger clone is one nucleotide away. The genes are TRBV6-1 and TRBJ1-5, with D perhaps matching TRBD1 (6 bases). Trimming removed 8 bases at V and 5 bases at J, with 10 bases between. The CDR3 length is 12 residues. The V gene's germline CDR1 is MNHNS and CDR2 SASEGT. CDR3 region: CASQGPYQPQHF. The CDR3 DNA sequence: TGTGCCAGCCAGGGGCCTTATCAGCCCCAGCATTTT.

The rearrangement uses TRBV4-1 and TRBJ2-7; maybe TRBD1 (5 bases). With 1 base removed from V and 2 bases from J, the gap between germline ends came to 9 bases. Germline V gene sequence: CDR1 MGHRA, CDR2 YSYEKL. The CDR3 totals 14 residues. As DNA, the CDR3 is TGCGCCAGCAGCCAAGTGCCAGGGCCCTACGAGCAGTACTTC. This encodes CASSQVPGPYEQYF.

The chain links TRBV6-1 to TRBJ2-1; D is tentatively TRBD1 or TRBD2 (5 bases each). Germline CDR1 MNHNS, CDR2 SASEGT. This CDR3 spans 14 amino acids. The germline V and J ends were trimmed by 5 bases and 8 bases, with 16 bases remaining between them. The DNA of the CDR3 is TGTGCCAGCAGTCCCACGTCTTGGGACCATGAGCAGTTCTTC. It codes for CASSPTSWDHEQFF.

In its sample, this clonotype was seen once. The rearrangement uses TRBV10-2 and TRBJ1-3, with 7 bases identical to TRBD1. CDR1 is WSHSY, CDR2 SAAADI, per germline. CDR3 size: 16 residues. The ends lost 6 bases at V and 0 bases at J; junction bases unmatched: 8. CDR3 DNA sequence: TGCGCCAGCAGCCGGGACAGAACTAGCTCTGGAAACACCATATATTTT. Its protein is CASSRDRTSSGNTIYF.